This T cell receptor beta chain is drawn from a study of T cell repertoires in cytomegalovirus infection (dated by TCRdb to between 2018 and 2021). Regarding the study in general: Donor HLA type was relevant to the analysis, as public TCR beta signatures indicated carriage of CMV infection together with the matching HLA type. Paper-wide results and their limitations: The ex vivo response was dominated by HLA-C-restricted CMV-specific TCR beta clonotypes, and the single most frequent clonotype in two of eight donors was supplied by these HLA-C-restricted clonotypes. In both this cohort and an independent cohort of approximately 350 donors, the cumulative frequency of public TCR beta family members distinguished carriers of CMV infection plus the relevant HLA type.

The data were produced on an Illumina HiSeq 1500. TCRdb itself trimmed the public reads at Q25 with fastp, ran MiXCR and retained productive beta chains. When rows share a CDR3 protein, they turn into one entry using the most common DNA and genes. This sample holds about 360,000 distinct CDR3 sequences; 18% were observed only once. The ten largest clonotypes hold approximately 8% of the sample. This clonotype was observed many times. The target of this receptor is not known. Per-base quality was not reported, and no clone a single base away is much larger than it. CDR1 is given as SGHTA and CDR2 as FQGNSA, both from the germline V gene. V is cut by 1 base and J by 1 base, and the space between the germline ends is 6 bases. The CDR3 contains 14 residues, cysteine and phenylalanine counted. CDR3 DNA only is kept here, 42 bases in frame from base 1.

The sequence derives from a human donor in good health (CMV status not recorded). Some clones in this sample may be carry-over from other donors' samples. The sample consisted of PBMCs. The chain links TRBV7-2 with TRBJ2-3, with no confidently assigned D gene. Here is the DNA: TGTGCCAGCAGCTTAGACGGGCGCACAGATACGCAGTATTTT. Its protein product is CASSLDGRTDTQYF.